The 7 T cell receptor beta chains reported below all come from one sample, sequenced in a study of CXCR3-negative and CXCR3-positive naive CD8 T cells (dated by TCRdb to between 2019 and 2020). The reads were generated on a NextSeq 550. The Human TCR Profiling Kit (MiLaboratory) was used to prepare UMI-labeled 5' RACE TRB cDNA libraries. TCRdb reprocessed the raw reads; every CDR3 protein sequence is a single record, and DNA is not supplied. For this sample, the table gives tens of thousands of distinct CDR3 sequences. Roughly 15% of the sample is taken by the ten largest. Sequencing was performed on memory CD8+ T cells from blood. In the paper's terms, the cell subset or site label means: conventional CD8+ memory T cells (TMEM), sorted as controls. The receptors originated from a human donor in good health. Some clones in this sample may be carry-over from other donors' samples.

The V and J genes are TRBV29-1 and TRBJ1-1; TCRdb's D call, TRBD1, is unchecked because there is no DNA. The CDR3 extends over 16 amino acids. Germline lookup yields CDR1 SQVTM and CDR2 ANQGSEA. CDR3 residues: CSVDLLWEGQGAEAFF.

The CDR3 loop reads CASSGAYRGPYNEQFF. This chain uses TRBV7-9 with TRBJ2-1; the D call of TRBD1 rests on TCRdb alone, since no DNA is present to check it. The CDR3 runs to 16 residues. The germline V gene encodes CDR1 SEHNR and CDR2 FQNEAQ (reference sequence).

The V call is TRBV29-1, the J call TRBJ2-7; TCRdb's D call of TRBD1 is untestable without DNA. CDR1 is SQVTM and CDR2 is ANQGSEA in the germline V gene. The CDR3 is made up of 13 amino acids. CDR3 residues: CSVEWDGSYEQYF.

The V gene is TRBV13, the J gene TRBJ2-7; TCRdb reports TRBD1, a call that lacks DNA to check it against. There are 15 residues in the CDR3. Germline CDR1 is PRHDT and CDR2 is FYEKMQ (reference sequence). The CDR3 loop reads CASSPPPTGYYEQYF.

The CDR3 here is CASSQNDFFVFF. The chain has TRBV28 and TRBJ2-1. CDR3 length equals 12 residues. Germline-derived CDR1 and CDR2 are MDHEN and SYDVKM.

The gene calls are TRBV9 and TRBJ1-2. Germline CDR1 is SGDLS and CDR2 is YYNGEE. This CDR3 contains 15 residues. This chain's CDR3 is CASSESGTGNYGYTF. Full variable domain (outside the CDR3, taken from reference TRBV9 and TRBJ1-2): DSGVTQTPKHLITATGQRVTLRCSPRSGDLSVYWYQQSLDQGLQFLIQYYNGEERAKGNILERFSAQQFPDLHSELNLSSLELGDSALYFCASSESGTGNYGYTFGSGTRLTVV.

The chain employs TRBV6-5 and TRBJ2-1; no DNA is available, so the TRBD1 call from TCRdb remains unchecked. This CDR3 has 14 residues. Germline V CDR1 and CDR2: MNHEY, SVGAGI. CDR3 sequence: CASSYSWGDNEQFF.